This T cell receptor beta chain emerged from a study of blood T cell repertoires in COVID-19. The overall study: There were acute and convalescent COVID-19 samples, and they came from the United States, Italy and Spain. From T cells, B-cell-depleted T cells, or PBMCs came the material, which was cDNA or gDNA.

Original processing notes: Amplification of reference gene primers provided the estimated nucleated cell counts. TCRdb's table, derived via immunoSEQ multiplex PCR, lists solely in-frame clones and lacks some. From that table come the V and J calls and clone size; the DNA was used to work out D and trimming. Of 150,000 to 200,000 clones in the sample, 80% to 85% were seen once. In its sample, this clone was seen a few times. The TCR comes from a human donor with acute or convalescent COVID-19. The donor label of this sample is uncertain. The material sequenced was peripheral blood.

The CDR3 region is CASSASRVSYEQYF. In DNA, the CDR3 is TGTGCCAGCAGTGCGTCCCGAGTCTCCTACGAGCAGTACTTC. The chain couples TRBV2 to TRBJ2-7; D is ambiguous. The CDR3 consists of 14 residues. The germline V and J ends were trimmed by 4 bases and 0 bases, with 10 bases remaining between them. The V gene's germline CDR1 is SNHLY and CDR2 FYNNEI. The whole variable domain, remainder taken from reference TRBV2 and TRBJ2-7, is EPEVTQTPSHQVTQMGQEVILRCVPISNHLYFYWYRQILGQKVEFLVSFYNNEISEKSEIFDDQFSVERPDGSNFTLKIRSTKLEDSAMYFCASSASRVSYEQYFGPGTRLTVT.